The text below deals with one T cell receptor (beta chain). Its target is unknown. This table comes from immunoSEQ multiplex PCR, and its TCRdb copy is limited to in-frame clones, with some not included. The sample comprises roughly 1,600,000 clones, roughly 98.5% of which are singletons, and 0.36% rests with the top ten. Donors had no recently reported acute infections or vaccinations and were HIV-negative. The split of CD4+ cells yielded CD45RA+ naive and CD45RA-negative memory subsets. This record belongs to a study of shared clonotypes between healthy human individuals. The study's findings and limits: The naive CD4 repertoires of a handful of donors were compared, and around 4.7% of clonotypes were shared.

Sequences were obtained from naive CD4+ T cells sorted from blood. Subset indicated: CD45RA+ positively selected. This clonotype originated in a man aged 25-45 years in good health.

The CDR3 bases are TGTGCCAGCAGGGCTCCGGGACTACTCCTAAGTGAGCAGTTCTTC. It codes for CASRAPGLLLSEQFF. The chain combines TRBV6-5 with TRBJ2-1; 7 bases line up with TRBD2. Germline V gene lookup returns CDR1 MNHEY and CDR2 SVGAGI. Losses at the gene ends were 6 bases for V and 9 bases for J; bases not matched to a gene: 14. The CDR3 is 15 residues long.